A selection of T cell receptor beta chains follows, all from one sample in a study of T cell changes during pregnancy in multiple sclerosis. The table came from immunoSEQ multiplex PCR; TCRdb's copy has only in-frame clones and leaves some out. The sample contains 65,000 to 95,000 clones, 75% to 90% of which appear only once. Sequencing was performed on peripheral blood, taken before pregnancy. Receptors were obtained from a female donor with multiple sclerosis, enrolled in a pregnancy study. Both conserved end residues are part of each CDR3. Fields, in order: D gene, J gene, clone size, V gene, CDR3 DNA, CDR3 protein. A D gene is named only where the DNA matches it firmly. Size values are once, few and many counts, or a class for expanded clones, and some rows have none.

d_call: TRBD1
j_call: TRBJ1-2
clone_size: NA
v_call: TRBV6-1
cdr3_nt: TGTGCCAGCAGCCTTGACAGGGGAGATGGCTACACCTTC
cdr3_aa: CASSLDRGDGYTF

d_call: TRBD1
j_call: TRBJ1-2
clone_size: NA
v_call: TRBV5-1
cdr3_nt: TGCGCCAGCAGCTTGGCCTGGGACAGGGGACACTATGGCTACACCTTC
cdr3_aa: CASSLAWDRGHYGYTF

d_call: TRBD1
j_call: TRBJ2-3
clone_size: NA
v_call: TRBV29-1
cdr3_nt: TGCAGCGCCCCTCGACAGGGAATAACAGATACGCAGTATTTT
cdr3_aa: CSAPRQGITDTQYF

d_call: NA
j_call: TRBJ2-7
clone_size: NA
v_call: TRBV5-1
cdr3_nt: TGCGCCAGCAGCTTGAGGCACGGGTCGGATGAGCAGTACTTC
cdr3_aa: CASSLRHGSDEQYF

d_call: NA
j_call: TRBJ1-1
clone_size: NA
v_call: TRBV6-5
cdr3_nt: TGTGCCAGCAGTTACTCACGCCGGCCGGGGGGCACTGAAGCTTTCTTT
cdr3_aa: CASSYSRRPGGTEAFF

d_call: TRBD2
j_call: TRBJ2-2
clone_size: NA
v_call: TRBV5-1
cdr3_nt: TGCGCCAGCAGCGAAACAACTAGCGGGGGGGCCATTGGGGAGCTGTTTTTT
cdr3_aa: CASSETTSGGAIGELFF

d_call: TRBD1
j_call: TRBJ2-7
clone_size: NA
v_call: TRBV30
cdr3_nt: TGTGCCTGGAGCGGGACAGCTTCTTCCTACGAGCAGTACTTC
cdr3_aa: CAWSGTASSYEQYF

d_call: TRBD2
j_call: TRBJ2-3
clone_size: NA
v_call: TRBV5-5
cdr3_nt: TGTGCCAGCAGCTTGACTAGCGGGGCAGATACGCAGTATTTT
cdr3_aa: CASSLTSGADTQYF

d_call: NA
j_call: TRBJ1-4
clone_size: NA
v_call: TRBV28
cdr3_nt: TGTGCCAGCCGGTTGATCGGTGCAACTAATGAAAAACTGTTTTTT
cdr3_aa: CASRLIGATNEKLFF

d_call: NA
j_call: TRBJ2-3
clone_size: NA
v_call: TRBV6-1
cdr3_nt: TGTGCCAGCGGCCTCTGGAGCACAGATACGCAGTATTTT
cdr3_aa: CASGLWSTDTQYF

d_call: TRBD1
j_call: TRBJ2-1
clone_size: NA
v_call: TRBV5-1
cdr3_nt: TGCGCCAGCTCGGATTCACAGGGGGCCTACAATGAGCAGTTCTTC
cdr3_aa: CASSDSQGAYNEQFF

d_call: TRBD1
j_call: TRBJ1-6
clone_size: few
v_call: TRBV2
cdr3_nt: TGTGCCAGCACCAAGACAGGGTTGAATTCACCCCTCCACTTT
cdr3_aa: CASTKTGLNSPLHF

d_call: NA
j_call: TRBJ1-1
clone_size: NA
v_call: TRBV7-3
cdr3_nt: TGTGCCAGCCGACCTAATCTGAGGACTGAAGCTTTCTTT
cdr3_aa: CASRPNLRTEAFF

d_call: TRBD1
j_call: TRBJ2-7
clone_size: NA
v_call: TRBV18
cdr3_nt: TGTGCCAGCTCACCAGGGACAGGGGGCGACGAGCAGTACTTC
cdr3_aa: CASSPGTGGDEQYF

d_call: NA
j_call: TRBJ1-6
clone_size: NA
v_call: TRBV2
cdr3_nt: TGTGCCAGCAGTGAAGTACAGGGTGGTAATTCACCCCTCCACTTT
cdr3_aa: CASSEVQGGNSPLHF

d_call: TRBD2
j_call: TRBJ2-7
clone_size: NA
v_call: TRBV5-1
cdr3_nt: TGCGCCAGCAGCTCCCTTAGCGGGGGTAGCGGCTACGAGCAGTACTTC
cdr3_aa: CASSSLSGGSGYEQYF

d_call: TRBD2
j_call: TRBJ2-5
clone_size: NA
v_call: TRBV19
cdr3_nt: TGTGCCAGTAGTAACGTAGCGGGGGGTAAAGAGACCCAGTACTTC
cdr3_aa: CASSNVAGGKETQYF

d_call: NA
j_call: TRBJ1-1
clone_size: NA
v_call: TRBV19
cdr3_nt: TGTGCCAGTAGCCCGGTCGCAGGGGACACTGAAGCTTTCTTT
cdr3_aa: CASSPVAGDTEAFF

d_call: NA
j_call: TRBJ2-1
clone_size: NA
v_call: TRBV4-1
cdr3_nt: TGCGCCAGCAGCCGAATTAGCGAGGAGCAGTTCTTC
cdr3_aa: CASSRISEEQFF

d_call: TRBD1
j_call: TRBJ1-3
clone_size: NA
v_call: TRBV29-1
cdr3_nt: TGCAGCGCCCGACAGGGGACCAATTCTGGAAACACCATATATTTT
cdr3_aa: CSARQGTNSGNTIYF

d_call: NA
j_call: TRBJ1-1
clone_size: NA
v_call: TRBV19
cdr3_nt: TGTGCCAGTAGTATTTTAAGGGGCACTGAAGCTTTCTTT
cdr3_aa: CASSILRGTEAFF

d_call: NA
j_call: TRBJ1-1
clone_size: NA
v_call: TRBV6-5
cdr3_nt: TGTGCCAGCAGTTACGCGGGGCTGGCTTTCTTT
cdr3_aa: CASSYAGLAFF

d_call: NA
j_call: TRBJ2-1
clone_size: NA
v_call: TRBV27
cdr3_nt: TGTGCCAGCAGTTTAAGGCAGACTACTTACAATGAGCAGTTCTTC
cdr3_aa: CASSLRQTTYNEQFF

d_call: NA
j_call: TRBJ2-7
clone_size: NA
v_call: TRBV25-1
cdr3_nt: TGTGCCAGCAGCCCCGGGTACGAGCAGTACTTC
cdr3_aa: CASSPGYEQYF

d_call: NA
j_call: TRBJ1-5
clone_size: NA
v_call: TRBV11-2
cdr3_nt: TGTGCCAGCAGCCCGGGCGACTATAGCAATCAGCCCCAGCATTTT
cdr3_aa: CASSPGDYSNQPQHF

d_call: NA
j_call: TRBJ2-2
clone_size: NA
v_call: TRBV7-2
cdr3_nt: TGTGCCAGCAGCTTTCAGGGCCTGGGGCAGGGGAGCACCGGGGAGCTGTTTTTT
cdr3_aa: CASSFQGLGQGSTGELFF

d_call: NA
j_call: TRBJ1-6
clone_size: few
v_call: TRBV28
cdr3_nt: TGTGCCAGCAGAAGGGGTCGGGTTTCCAGCCCCTACTCCTATAATTCACCCCTCCACTTT
cdr3_aa: CASRRGRVSSPYSYNSPLHF

d_call: TRBD2
j_call: TRBJ2-1
clone_size: NA
v_call: TRBV5-4
cdr3_nt: TGTGCCAGCAGCTTGACTAGCGGCTACAATGAGCAGTTCTTC
cdr3_aa: CASSLTSGYNEQFF

d_call: TRBD1
j_call: TRBJ1-4
clone_size: many
v_call: TRBV6-6
cdr3_nt: TGTGCCAGCAGTCCCACAGGGGTCAGCGGGGAAAAACTGTTTTTT
cdr3_aa: CASSPTGVSGEKLFF

d_call: NA
j_call: TRBJ1-2
clone_size: NA
v_call: TRBV13
cdr3_nt: TGTGCCAGCAGCTTATCGTGGGAGGGCTACACCTTC
cdr3_aa: CASSLSWEGYTF

d_call: NA
j_call: TRBJ1-5
clone_size: NA
v_call: TRBV4-3
cdr3_nt: TGCGCCAGCAGCGCCTGGTGGAGGGAGGATCAGCCCCAGCATTTT
cdr3_aa: CASSAWWREDQPQHF

d_call: TRBD1
j_call: TRBJ1-3
clone_size: NA
v_call: TRBV10-3
cdr3_nt: TGTGCCATCAGTGGGGGACAGTTATACTCTGGAAACACCATATATTTT
cdr3_aa: CAISGGQLYSGNTIYF

d_call: TRBD1
j_call: TRBJ1-2
clone_size: once
v_call: TRBV5-1
cdr3_nt: TGCGCCAGCAGCTTGGAGGGGAGACAGGGGAGTTGGGATGGCTACACCTTC
cdr3_aa: CASSLEGRQGSWDGYTF

d_call: NA
j_call: TRBJ1-1
clone_size: once
v_call: TRBV6-6
cdr3_nt: TGTGCCAGCAGTAAAGGGGGAACTGAAGCTTTCTTT
cdr3_aa: CASSKGGTEAFF

d_call: NA
j_call: TRBJ2-1
clone_size: NA
v_call: TRBV5-4
cdr3_nt: TGTGCCAGCAGCCCGCCAACTAGCCCCTACAATGAGCAGTTCTTC
cdr3_aa: CASSPPTSPYNEQFF

d_call: TRBD1
j_call: TRBJ2-2
clone_size: NA
v_call: TRBV30
cdr3_nt: TGTGCCTGGAGTAATTACAGGGGGCTCGCCGGGGAGCTGTTTTTT
cdr3_aa: CAWSNYRGLAGELFF

d_call: TRBD1
j_call: TRBJ1-2
clone_size: NA
v_call: TRBV27
cdr3_nt: TGTGCCAGCAGTCCAGACAGGGGGACAAACTATGGCTACACCTTC
cdr3_aa: CASSPDRGTNYGYTF

d_call: NA
j_call: TRBJ1-5
clone_size: NA
v_call: TRBV19
cdr3_nt: TGTGCCAGTAGTATTCGGAGCGGGAATCAGCCCCAGCATTTT
cdr3_aa: CASSIRSGNQPQHF

d_call: NA
j_call: TRBJ2-1
clone_size: NA
v_call: TRBV18
cdr3_nt: TGTGCCAGCTCACCACAGCAGGGGGGCTACAATGAGCAGTTCTTC
cdr3_aa: CASSPQQGGYNEQFF

d_call: NA
j_call: TRBJ2-1
clone_size: NA
v_call: TRBV19
cdr3_nt: TGTGCCAGTAGATTGAGCTCCTACAATGAGCAGTTCTTC
cdr3_aa: CASRLSSYNEQFF

d_call: NA
j_call: TRBJ2-5
clone_size: NA
v_call: TRBV5-1
cdr3_nt: TGCGCCAGCAGCCCCATGGGGGCAGAGACCCAGTACTTC
cdr3_aa: CASSPMGAETQYF

d_call: TRBD1
j_call: TRBJ2-7
clone_size: NA
v_call: TRBV29-1
cdr3_nt: TGCAGCGCCCTGACAGGGGCGGGAGAGCAGTACTTC
cdr3_aa: CSALTGAGEQYF

d_call: NA
j_call: TRBJ2-4
clone_size: NA
v_call: TRBV15
cdr3_nt: TGTGCCACCAGCCTAGGGGCTTTGGGGTTGGCCAAAAACATTCAGTACTTC
cdr3_aa: CATSLGALGLAKNIQYF

d_call: NA
j_call: TRBJ1-1
clone_size: once
v_call: TRBV5-1
cdr3_nt: TGCGCCAGCAGCTGGAGGGGTTTGAACACTGAAGCTTTCTTT
cdr3_aa: CASSWRGLNTEAFF

d_call: TRBD2
j_call: TRBJ2-5
clone_size: NA
v_call: TRBV7-3
cdr3_nt: TGTGCCAGCAGCTCGTCAGCAGCGGGGGGAGAGACCCAGTACTTC
cdr3_aa: CASSSSAAGGETQYF

d_call: TRBD1
j_call: TRBJ1-1
clone_size: NA
v_call: TRBV6-6
cdr3_nt: TGTGCCAGCGGTAAAGGACAGGCGAACACTGAAGCTTTCTTT
cdr3_aa: CASGKGQANTEAFF

d_call: TRBD1
j_call: TRBJ1-3
clone_size: NA
v_call: TRBV6-6
cdr3_nt: TGTGCCAGCAGTGCAGGGGGAACAGGAAACACCATATATTTT
cdr3_aa: CASSAGGTGNTIYF

d_call: TRBD1
j_call: TRBJ1-1
clone_size: NA
v_call: TRBV9
cdr3_nt: TGTGCCAGCAGGGGGGACAGGGGTACCCACCACACTGAAGCTTTCTTT
cdr3_aa: CASRGDRGTHHTEAFF

d_call: NA
j_call: TRBJ2-5
clone_size: NA
v_call: TRBV7-3
cdr3_nt: TGTGCCAGCAGTACGGCCGGAGGGGCGGAGACCCAGTACTTC
cdr3_aa: CASSTAGGAETQYF

d_call: NA
j_call: TRBJ1-1
clone_size: NA
v_call: TRBV5-1
cdr3_nt: TGCGCCAGCAGCCGCGGGGTCTCAGGGAGTCATACTGAAGCTTTCTTT
cdr3_aa: CASSRGVSGSHTEAFF

d_call: TRBD1
j_call: TRBJ1-1
clone_size: NA
v_call: TRBV9
cdr3_nt: TGTGCCAGCAGCGCCGGGACAGGGGGCCGCACTGAAGCTTTCTTT
cdr3_aa: CASSAGTGGRTEAFF

d_call: NA
j_call: TRBJ2-3
clone_size: NA
v_call: TRBV6-4
cdr3_nt: TGTGCCAGCAGTGACGGAGTAGCAGATACGCAGTATTTT
cdr3_aa: CASSDGVADTQYF

d_call: NA
j_call: TRBJ1-1
clone_size: NA
v_call: TRBV19
cdr3_nt: TGTGCCAGTGGGACACCGACGTTCACTGAAGCTTTCTTT
cdr3_aa: CASGTPTFTEAFF

d_call: TRBD1
j_call: TRBJ2-7
clone_size: NA
v_call: TRBV29-1
cdr3_nt: TGCAGCGCGGGACAGGGGGCTTACGAGCAGTACTTC
cdr3_aa: CSAGQGAYEQYF

d_call: NA
j_call: TRBJ1-1
clone_size: NA
v_call: TRBV19
cdr3_nt: TGTGCCAGTAGTATGAGCAGGGCGGCGCCCTTGAACACTGAAGCTTTCTTT
cdr3_aa: CASSMSRAAPLNTEAFF

d_call: NA
j_call: TRBJ1-1
clone_size: few
v_call: TRBV4-1
cdr3_nt: TGCGCCAGCAGCCAAGATCGAGCAGGGAAAGCTTTCTTT
cdr3_aa: CASSQDRAGKAFF

d_call: TRBD1
j_call: TRBJ2-7
clone_size: NA
v_call: TRBV5-1
cdr3_nt: TGCGCCAGCAGCTTGGTGACAGGGGTAGAATACGAGCAGTACTTC
cdr3_aa: CASSLVTGVEYEQYF

d_call: TRBD1
j_call: TRBJ2-2
clone_size: NA
v_call: TRBV6-4
cdr3_nt: TGTGCCAGCAGTGACTCCGGGACAGGGAACACCGGGGAGCTGTTTTTT
cdr3_aa: CASSDSGTGNTGELFF

d_call: NA
j_call: TRBJ2-1
clone_size: NA
v_call: TRBV7-3
cdr3_nt: TGTGCCAGCAGCTTAACGGGGCACAGCTCCTACAATGAGCAGTTCTTC
cdr3_aa: CASSLTGHSSYNEQFF